A single sample is the source of the 18 T cell receptor beta chains below, sequenced in a study of CD8 T cells in Susac syndrome (dated by TCRdb to the late 2010s). Preparation of the library involved the immunoSEQ multiplex PCR assay. RNA was extracted with the RNeasy kit and about 0.5 to 1 ug was reverse transcribed using random hexamers. Using fastp at Q25 and MiXCR, TCRdb reprocessed the public reads and kept productive beta chains. Each entry is one CDR3 protein sequence, shown with its most common DNA and genes. The sample table contains just over 300,000 distinct CDR3 sequences; only one count was recorded for about 90% of them. Approximately 0.065% of the sample lies in the top ten. The sample taken for sequencing was CD4+ T cells from PBMCs. The source of these receptors is a human donor with multiple sclerosis.

V usage is TRBV10-3 and J usage is TRBJ2-2, with D perhaps TRBD2 (5 bases). The CDR3 covers 12 residues. Germline V gene sequence: CDR1 ENHRY, CDR2 SYGVKD. Trimming stripped 6 bases from V and 4 bases from J, with 6 bases between. The CDR3 loop is CAIRGGTGELFF. The CDR3 DNA follows: TGTGCCATCAGAGGAGGCACCGGGGAGCTGTTTTTT.

The J gene is TRBJ2-1, the V gene TRBV3-1, with 11 bases fitting TRBD2. V dropped 4 bases and J dropped 3; count of bases not matched to a gene: 8. The CDR3 sequence is 17 residues long. CDR1 LGHDT and CDR2 YNNKEL come from the germline V gene (reference sequence). The CDR3 coding sequence is TGTGCCAGCAGCCCCTCCTCAGGGACTAGCGGCTACAATGAGCAGTTCTTC. Protein: CASSPSSGTSGYNEQFF.

CDR3 DNA sequence: TGTGCCAGCAGCGTCGCCCCGCAGGGGCTCCAAAACACCGGGGAGCTGTTTTTT. This encodes CASSVAPQGLQNTGELFF. The chain is built from TRBV9 and TRBJ2-2, with D possibly matching TRBD1 (6 bases). In germline, CDR1 is SGDLS, CDR2 YYNGEE. The V end lost 2 bases, the J end lost 2 bases, and 19 bases lay between the germline ends. CDR3 size: 18 residues.

The V gene is TRBV6-1, the J gene TRBJ2-1, with D perhaps TRBD2 (5 bases). The CDR3 is 17 amino acids. V gave up 5 bases and J gave up 0 bases, with 17 bases separating them. Germline loops: CDR1 MNHNS, CDR2 SASEGT. The CDR3 reads CASSKNPERSSYNEQFF. The CDR3, as DNA: TGTGCCAGCAGTAAAAACCCCGAGCGGAGCTCCTACAATGAGCAGTTCTTC.

This chain connects TRBV2 to TRBJ2-7, with TRBD2 identical over 9 bases. With 4 bases clipped from V and 3 bases from J, the junction kept 7 bases outside the gene matches. The CDR3 loop spans 15 amino acids. The germline CDR1 and CDR2 sequences are SNHLY and FYNNEI. CDR3 sequence reads: CASSVGQTSGYEQYF. The DNA for the CDR3 is TGTGCCAGCAGTGTGGGGCAGACTAGCGGCTACGAGCAGTACTTC.

The gene calls are TRBV20-1 and TRBJ2-5, with D possibly matching TRBD1 (6 bases). Germline V lookup: CDR1 DFQATT, CDR2 SNEGSKA (reference sequence). The CDR3 runs to 12 residues. The V end was cut by 5 bases, the J end by 9 bases, with 16 bases between. This CDR3 reads CSARAAPGAQYF. The CDR3 bases are TGCAGTGCTCGAGCGGCACCAGGGGCCCAGTACTTC.

The V gene is TRBV5-4, the J gene TRBJ2-5; D may be TRBD1 (6 bases). Germline CDR1 is SGHNT and CDR2 is YYREEE (reference sequence). V lost 4 bases, J lost 1 base, and 8 bases lay in between. The CDR3 loop spans 13 amino acids. CDR3 residues: CASSRQVQETQYF. As DNA, the CDR3 is TGTGCCAGCAGCAGACAGGTCCAAGAGACCCAGTACTTC.

The rearrangement uses TRBV20-1 and TRBJ1-2; D unclear. Trimming pared 3 bases from V and 4 bases from J, leaving 15 bases between. CDR1 is DFQATT, CDR2 SNEGSKA, per germline (reference sequence). The CDR3 is made up of 14 amino acids. The CDR3 is CSARGPARPYGYTF. The CDR3 nucleotides read TGCAGTGCTAGGGGCCCGGCCAGACCCTATGGCTACACCTTC.

The rearrangement joins TRBV10-3 to TRBJ2-7; 8 bases match TRBD1. Trimming at V came to 4 bases and at J to 3 bases, leaving 5 bases not matched to a gene. The length of the CDR3 is 14 residues. Germline CDR1 and CDR2: ENHRY and SYGVKD. The CDR3 here is CAISGTGNGYEQYF. CDR3 bases: TGTGCCATCAGTGGGACAGGGAACGGCTACGAGCAGTACTTC.

The gene calls are TRBV7-9 and TRBJ2-4, with D unclear. The germline V gene encodes CDR1 SEHNR and CDR2 FQNEAQ (reference sequence). V was pared by 3 bases and J by 1 base, with 7 bases between. The CDR3 totals 14 residues. The CDR3 DNA follows: TGTGCCAGCAGCTTTAACGGGGCCAAAAACATTCAGTACTTC. This sequence encodes CASSFNGAKNIQYF.

The V call is TRBV20-1, the J call TRBJ1-2, with 11 nucleotides matching TRBD1. CDR1 and CDR2 (germline): DFQATT, SNEGSKA (reference sequence). The CDR3 is 13 amino acids. V was clipped by 6 bases and J by 7 bases; unmatched bases: 7. In DNA form, the CDR3 reads TGCAGTGCGAGGGGACAGGGGGTCTCTGGCTACACCTTC. It yields the protein CSARGQGVSGYTF.

The count of this clonotype is one. The chain recombines TRBV29-1 with TRBJ2-5; 7 bases fit TRBD2. The CDR3 contains 13 residues. The V gene end was trimmed by 4 bases and the J gene end by 4 bases; junction bases not matched to a gene: 6. Germline V CDR1 and CDR2: SQVTM, ANQGSEA. The CDR3 loop is CSVAGLRTETQYF. In DNA, the CDR3 is TGCAGCGTTGCGGGACTAAGAACAGAGACCCAGTACTTC.

The chain uses TRBV14 and TRBJ1-1; 8 positions match TRBD1. In germline, CDR1 is SGHDN, CDR2 FVKESK. The CDR3 loop spans 14 amino acids. V shed 9 bases, J shed 2 bases, and the junction held 8 bases outside the gene matches. The CDR3 is CASSRGRRNTEAFF. Here the CDR3 DNA reads TGTGCCAGTAGCAGGGGGCGCAGAAACACTGAAGCTTTCTTT.

The rearrangement links TRBV19 to TRBJ1-2; the D gene is possibly TRBD1 (5 bases). Trimming pared 10 bases from V and 2 bases from J, leaving 20 bases between. Looked up from germline, CDR1 is LNHDA and CDR2 is SQIVND (reference sequence). This CDR3 is 15 amino acids long. The CDR3 coding sequence is TGTGCCACCGGGCCCATTGCGGGACCCAACTATGGCTACACCTTC. Translating gives CATGPIAGPNYGYTF. The full variable domain, with the rest looked up from reference TRBV19 and TRBJ1-2, is DGGITQSPKYLFRKEGQNVTLSCEQNLNHDAMYWYRQDPGQGLRLIYYSQIVNDFQKGDIAEGYSVSREKKESFPLTVTSAQKNPTAFYLCATGPIAGPNYGYTFGSGTRLTVV.

The chain joins TRBV29-1 to TRBJ1-1; D remains ambiguous. The CDR3 length is 12 residues. With 6 bases removed from V and 1 base from J, the gap between germline ends came to 9 bases. CDR1 is SQVTM, CDR2 ANQGSEA, per germline. The CDR3 protein is CSVFSPNTEAFF. The CDR3, as DNA: TGCAGCGTATTCTCGCCGAACACTGAAGCTTTCTTT.

The chain uses TRBV2 and TRBJ1-5; D is ambiguous. Germline loops: CDR1 SNHLY, CDR2 FYNNEI. The CDR3 length is 12 residues. The V end was cut by 3 bases, the J end by 12 bases, with 12 bases between. The CDR3 loop is CASSDLGFRQHF. The DNA of the CDR3 is TGTGCCAGCAGTGATTTAGGGTTTCGCCAGCATTTT.

The J gene is TRBJ2-1, the V gene TRBV29-1; 10 bases agree with TRBD2. J lost 4 bases, V lost 3 bases, and 9 bases had no gene match. CDR1 is SQVTM and CDR2 is ANQGSEA in the germline V gene. The CDR3 contains 16 residues. The CDR3 here is CSVDISSGSLYNEQFF. As DNA, the CDR3 is TGCAGCGTTGATATCTCTAGCGGGAGCCTGTACAATGAGCAGTTCTTC.

V gene TRBV15 combines with J gene TRBJ2-3; D gene unclear. This CDR3 is 13 amino acids long. V shed 7 bases and J shed 0 bases, with 8 bases lying between them. Germline V gives CDR1 LNHNV, CDR2 YYDKDF (reference sequence). The DNA of the CDR3 is TGTGCCACCAAACTCGGGAGCACAGATACGCAGTATTTT. Amino acid sequence: CATKLGSTDTQYF.